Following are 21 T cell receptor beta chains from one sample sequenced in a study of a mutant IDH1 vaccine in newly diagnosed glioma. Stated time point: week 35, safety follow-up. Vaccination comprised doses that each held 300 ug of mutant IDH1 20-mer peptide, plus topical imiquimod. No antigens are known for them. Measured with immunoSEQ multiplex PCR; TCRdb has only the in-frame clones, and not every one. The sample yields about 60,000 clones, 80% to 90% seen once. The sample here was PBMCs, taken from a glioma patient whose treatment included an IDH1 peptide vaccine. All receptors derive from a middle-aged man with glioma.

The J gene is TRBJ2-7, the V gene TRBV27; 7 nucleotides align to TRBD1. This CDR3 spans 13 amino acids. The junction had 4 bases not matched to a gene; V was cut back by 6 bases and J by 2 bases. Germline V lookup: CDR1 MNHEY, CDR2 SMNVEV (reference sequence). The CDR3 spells CASRRQGAYEQYF. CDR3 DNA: TGTGCCAGCAGGAGACAGGGAGCCTACGAGCAGTACTTC.

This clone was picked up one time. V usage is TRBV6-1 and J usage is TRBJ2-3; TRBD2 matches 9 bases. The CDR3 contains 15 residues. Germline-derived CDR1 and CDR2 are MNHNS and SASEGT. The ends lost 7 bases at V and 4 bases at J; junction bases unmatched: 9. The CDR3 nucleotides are TGTGCCAGCATTCGACTAGCGGAACCCCCAGATACGCAGTATTTT. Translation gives CASIRLAEPPDTQYF.

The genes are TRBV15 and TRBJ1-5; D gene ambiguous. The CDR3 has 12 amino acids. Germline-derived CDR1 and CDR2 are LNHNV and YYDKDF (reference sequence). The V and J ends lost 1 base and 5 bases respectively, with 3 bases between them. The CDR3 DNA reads TGTGCCACCAGCAGAGGAGATCAGCCCCAGCATTTT. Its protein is CATSRGDQPQHF.

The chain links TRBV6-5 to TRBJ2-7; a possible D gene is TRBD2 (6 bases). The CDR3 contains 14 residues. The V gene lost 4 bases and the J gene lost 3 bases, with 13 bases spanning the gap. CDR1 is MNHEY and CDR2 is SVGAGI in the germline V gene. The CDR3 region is CASSFPGTRYEQYF. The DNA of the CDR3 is TGTGCCAGCAGTTTCCCCGGGACTCGCTACGAGCAGTACTTC.

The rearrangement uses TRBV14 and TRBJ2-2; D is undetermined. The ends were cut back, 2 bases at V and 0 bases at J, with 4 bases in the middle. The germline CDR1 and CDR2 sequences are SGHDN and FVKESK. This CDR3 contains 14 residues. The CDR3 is CASSQRPNTGELFF. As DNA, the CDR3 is TGTGCCAGCAGCCAAAGACCGAACACCGGGGAGCTGTTTTTT.

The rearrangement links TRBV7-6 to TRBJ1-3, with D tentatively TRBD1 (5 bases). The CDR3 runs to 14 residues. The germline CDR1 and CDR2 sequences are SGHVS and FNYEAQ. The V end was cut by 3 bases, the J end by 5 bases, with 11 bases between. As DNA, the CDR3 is TGTGCCAGCAGCTTTGGGGGGTGGCGAAACACCATATATTTT. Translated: CASSFGGWRNTIYF.

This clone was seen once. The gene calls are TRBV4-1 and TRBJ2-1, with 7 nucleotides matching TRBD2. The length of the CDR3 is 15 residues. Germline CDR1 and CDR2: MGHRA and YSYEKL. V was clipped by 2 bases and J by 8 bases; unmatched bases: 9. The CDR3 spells CASSQIVAGNHEQFF. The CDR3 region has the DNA TGCGCCAGCAGCCAAATAGTAGCGGGTAACCATGAGCAGTTCTTC.

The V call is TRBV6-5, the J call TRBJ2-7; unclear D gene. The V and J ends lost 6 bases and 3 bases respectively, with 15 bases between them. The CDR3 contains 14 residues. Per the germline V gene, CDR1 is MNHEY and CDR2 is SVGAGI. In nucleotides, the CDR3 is TGTGCCAGCAGACCGAACAATGGAGACTACGAGCAGTACTTC. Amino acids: CASRPNNGDYEQYF.

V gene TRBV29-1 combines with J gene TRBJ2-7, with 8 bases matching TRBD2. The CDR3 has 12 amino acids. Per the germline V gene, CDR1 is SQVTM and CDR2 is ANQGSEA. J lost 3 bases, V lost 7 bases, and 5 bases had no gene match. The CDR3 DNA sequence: TGCAGCGCTGAGAGCGGGGGCTACGAGCAGTACTTC. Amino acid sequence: CSAESGGYEQYF.

The CDR3 DNA reads as TGCAGCGTTCAGCGGGAGAACTACGAGCAGTACTTC. It encodes CSVQRENYEQYF. The chain couples TRBV29-1 to TRBJ2-5, with TRBD2 matching over 8 bases. The J call may be wrong; the DNA end is better matched by TRBJ2-7. The CDR3 has 12 residues. The V gene's germline CDR1 is SQVTM and CDR2 ANQGSEA.

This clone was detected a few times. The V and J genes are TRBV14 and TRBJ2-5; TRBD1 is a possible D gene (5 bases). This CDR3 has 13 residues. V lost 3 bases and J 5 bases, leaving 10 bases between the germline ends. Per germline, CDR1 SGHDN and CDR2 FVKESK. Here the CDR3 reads CASSQTRVETQYF. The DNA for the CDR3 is TGTGCCAGCAGCCAGACCAGGGTGGAGACCCAGTACTTC. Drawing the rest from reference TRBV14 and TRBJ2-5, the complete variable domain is EAGVTQFPSHSVIEKGQTVTLRCDPISGHDNLYWYRRVMGKEIKFLLHFVKESKQDESGMPNNRFLAERTGGTYSTLKVQPAELEDSGVYFCASSQTRVETQYFGPGTRLLVL.

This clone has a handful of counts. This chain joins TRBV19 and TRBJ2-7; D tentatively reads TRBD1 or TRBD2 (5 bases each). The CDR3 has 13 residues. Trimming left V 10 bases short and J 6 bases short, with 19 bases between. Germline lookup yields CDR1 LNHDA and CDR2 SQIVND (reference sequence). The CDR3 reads CATPQGDGIEQYF. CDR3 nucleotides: TGTGCCACCCCCCAAGGGGACGGGATCGAGCAGTACTTC. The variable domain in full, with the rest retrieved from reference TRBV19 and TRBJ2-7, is DGGITQSPKYLFRKEGQNVTLSCEQNLNHDAMYWYRQDPGQGLRLIYYSQIVNDFQKGDIAEGYSVSREKKESFPLTVTSAQKNPTAFYLCATPQGDGIEQYFGPGTRLTVT.

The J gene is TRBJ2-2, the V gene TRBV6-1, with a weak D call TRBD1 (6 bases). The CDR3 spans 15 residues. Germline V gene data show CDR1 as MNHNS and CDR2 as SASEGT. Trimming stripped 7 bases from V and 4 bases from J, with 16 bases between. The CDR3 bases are TGTGCCAGCACCGAGAGGGGGTTTCCCACCGGGGAGCTGTTTTTT. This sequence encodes CASTERGFPTGELFF.

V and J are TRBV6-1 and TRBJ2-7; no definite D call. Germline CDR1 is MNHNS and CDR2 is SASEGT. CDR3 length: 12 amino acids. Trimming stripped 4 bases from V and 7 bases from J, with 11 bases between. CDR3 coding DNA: TGTGCCAGCAGTGCAGGCATTCTTGAGCAGTACTTC. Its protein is CASSAGILEQYF.

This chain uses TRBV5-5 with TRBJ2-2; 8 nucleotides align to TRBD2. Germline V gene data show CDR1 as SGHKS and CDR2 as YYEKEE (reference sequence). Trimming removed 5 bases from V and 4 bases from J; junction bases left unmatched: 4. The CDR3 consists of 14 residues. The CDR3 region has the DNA TGTGCCAGCAGGCCGGGGGGGTTCACCGGGGAGCTGTTTTTT. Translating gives CASRPGGFTGELFF.

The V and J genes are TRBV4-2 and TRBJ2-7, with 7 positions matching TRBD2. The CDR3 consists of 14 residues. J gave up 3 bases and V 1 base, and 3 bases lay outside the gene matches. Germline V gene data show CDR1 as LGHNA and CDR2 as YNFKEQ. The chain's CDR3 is CASSQGSGNYEQYF. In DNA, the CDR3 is TGTGCCAGCAGCCAAGGGAGCGGGAACTACGAGCAGTACTTC.

The CDR3 DNA is TGTGCCAGCAGCTTGGGTGCCGTAGGCTCCTACGAGCAGTACTTC. Its translation is CASSLGAVGSYEQYF. The rearrangement uses TRBV5-5 and TRBJ2-7; D is ambiguous. The CDR3 runs 15 residues. V was shortened by 0 bases and J by 0 bases, with 10 bases between the two germline ends. Germline lookup yields CDR1 SGHKS and CDR2 YYEKEE (reference sequence). The full variable domain, in which reference TRBV5-5 and TRBJ2-7 provide the parts outside the CDR3, is DAGVTQSPTHLIKTRGQQVTLRCSPISGHKSVSWYQQVLGQGPQFIFQYYEKEERGRGNFPDRFSARQFPNYSSELNVNALLLGDSALYLCASSLGAVGSYEQYFGPGTRLTVT.

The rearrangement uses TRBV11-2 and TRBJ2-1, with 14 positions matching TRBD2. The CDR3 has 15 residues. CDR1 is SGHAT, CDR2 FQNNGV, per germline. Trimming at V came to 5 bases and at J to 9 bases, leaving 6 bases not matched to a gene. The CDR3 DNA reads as TGTGCCAGCAGCGCCAGACTAGCGGGAGGGGGTGAGCAGTTCTTC. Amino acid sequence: CASSARLAGGGEQFF.

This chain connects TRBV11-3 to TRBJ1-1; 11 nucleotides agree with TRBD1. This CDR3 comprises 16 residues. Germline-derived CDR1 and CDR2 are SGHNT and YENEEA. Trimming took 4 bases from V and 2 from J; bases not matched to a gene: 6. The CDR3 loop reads CASSSQGQGDNTEAFF. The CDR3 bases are TGTGCCAGCAGCTCCCAGGGACAGGGGGACAACACTGAAGCTTTCTTT.

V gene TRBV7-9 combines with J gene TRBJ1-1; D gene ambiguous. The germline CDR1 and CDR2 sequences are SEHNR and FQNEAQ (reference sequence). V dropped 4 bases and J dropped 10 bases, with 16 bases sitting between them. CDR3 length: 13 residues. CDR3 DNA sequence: TGTGCCAGCAGCTCGACCCAGACGGCAGTAGCTTTCTTT. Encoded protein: CASSSTQTAVAFF. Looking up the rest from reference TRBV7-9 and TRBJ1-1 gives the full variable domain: DTGVSQNPRHKITKRGQNVTFRCDPISEHNRLYWYRQTLGQGPEFLTYFQNEAQLEKSRLLSDRFSAERPKGSFSTLEIQRTEQGDSAMYLCASSSTQTAVAFFGQGTRLTVV.

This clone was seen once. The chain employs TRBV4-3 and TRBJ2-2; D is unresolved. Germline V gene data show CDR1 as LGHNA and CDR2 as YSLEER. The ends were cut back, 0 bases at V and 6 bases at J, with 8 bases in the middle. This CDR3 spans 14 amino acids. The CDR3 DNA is TGCGCCAGCAGCCAAGAGGGTACACCCGGGGAGCTGTTTTTT. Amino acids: CASSQEGTPGELFF.